Listed below are T cell receptor beta chains from one sample, sequenced in a study of T cells after yellow fever vaccination. TCRdb used MiXCR to reprocess the 5' RACE reads, holding one entry per CDR3 protein. The sample has hundreds of thousands of distinct CDR3 sequences, roughly 21% seen once. Sequenced material: PBMCs, taken 15 days after the yellow fever booster vaccination. The receptors come from a man aged 25 to 40 who received the YFV17D yellow fever vaccine. Each CDR3 is given with its conserved first and last residue. Fields, in order: clone size, J gene, V gene, D gene, CDR3 protein, CDR3 DNA. The D gene is left open where the match is weak. Rows may omit the clone size; those that give it use once, few, many or a size class.

size: NA
J: TRBJ2-7
V: TRBV7-2
D: NA
CDR3: CASSRDFRYEQYF
DNA: TGTGCCAGCAGCCGGGATTTCCGATACGAGCAGTACTTC

size: few
J: TRBJ2-5
V: TRBV20-1
D: TRBD2
CDR3: CSATTGLADLQETQYF
DNA: TGCAGTGCTACCACCGGACTAGCTGACCTCCAAGAGACCCAGTACTTC

size: NA
J: TRBJ1-6
V: TRBV7-8
D: NA
CDR3: CASSQRQARGSLHF
DNA: TGTGCCAGCAGCCAGCGACAGGCCCGGGGGTCCCTCCACTTT

size: NA
J: TRBJ2-1
V: TRBV30
D: TRBD1
CDR3: CACPGTGGENEQFF
DNA: TGTGCCTGCCCCGGGACAGGGGGGGAAAATGAGCAGTTCTTC

size: NA
J: TRBJ2-5
V: TRBV27
D: NA
CDR3: CASRAQVGPPETQYF
DNA: TGTGCCAGCAGGGCTCAGGTGGGGCCACCAGAGACCCAGTACTTC

size: NA
J: TRBJ2-2
V: TRBV12-3/TRBV12-4
D: NA
CDR3: CASSLGGQNGELFF
DNA: TGTGCCAGCAGTCTGGGGGGGCAGAACGGGGAGCTGTTTTTT

size: NA
J: TRBJ2-3
V: TRBV5-1
D: NA
CDR3: CASSPRRGGTDTQYF
DNA: TGCGCCAGCAGCCCCAGGCGGGGTGGCACAGATACGCAGTATTTT

size: few
J: TRBJ2-2
V: TRBV7-3
D: TRBD1
CDR3: CASQTGRNTGELFF
DNA: TGTGCCAGCCAGACAGGGAGAAACACCGGGGAGCTGTTTTTT

size: NA
J: TRBJ1-2
V: TRBV5-4
D: NA
CDR3: CASSLDTSISAF
DNA: TGTGCCAGCAGCTTGGACACTTCCATCTCCGCCTTC

size: few
J: TRBJ2-7
V: TRBV7-2
D: NA
CDR3: CASSPSGPLGRQYF
DNA: TGTGCCAGCAGCCCATCCGGACCTCTTGGGCGGCAGTACTTC

size: NA
J: TRBJ2-7
V: TRBV7-9
D: NA
CDR3: CASSLSQPYEQYF
DNA: TGTGCCAGCAGCTTATCACAACCGTACGAGCAGTACTTC

size: few
J: TRBJ1-6
V: TRBV6-5
D: NA
CDR3: CASSLMQGSPLHF
DNA: TGTGCCAGCAGTTTGATGCAGGGTTCACCCCTCCACTTT

size: many
J: TRBJ2-3
V: TRBV20-1
D: TRBD2
CDR3: CSALAAAEGDTQYF
DNA: TGCAGTGCGCTAGCGGCTGCCGAGGGAGATACGCAGTATTTT

size: many
J: TRBJ2-1
V: TRBV7-2
D: TRBD2
CDR3: CASSETSGSTHFF
DNA: TGTGCCAGCAGCGAGACTAGCGGGAGCACCCACTTCTTC

size: NA
J: TRBJ2-5
V: TRBV20-1
D: TRBD1
CDR3: CCASPGQGKETQYF
DNA: TGCTGTGCGAGCCCGGGACAGGGGAAAGAGACCCAGTACTTC

size: few
J: TRBJ2-1
V: TRBV14
D: TRBD1
CDR3: CASSWDRNNEQFF
DNA: TGTGCCAGCAGTTGGGACAGGAACAATGAGCAGTTCTTC

size: NA
J: TRBJ1-2
V: TRBV3-1
D: NA
CDR3: CASSQDSTTRPRGYTF
DNA: TGTGCCAGCAGCCAAGATTCTACGACCCGCCCAAGAGGCTACACCTTC

size: NA
J: TRBJ2-1
V: TRBV6-1
D: NA
CDR3: CASKRRGTDDNEQFF
DNA: TGTGCCAGCAAGCGGAGGGGGACTGATGACAATGAGCAGTTCTTC

size: few
J: TRBJ2-7
V: TRBV10-3
D: NA
CDR3: CAISERGTYYEQYF
DNA: TGTGCCATCAGTGAGCGGGGCACATACTACGAGCAGTACTTC

size: few
J: TRBJ2-1
V: TRBV3-1
D: TRBD2
CDR3: CASSPRKTGTSGKPSYNEQFF
DNA: TGTGCCAGCAGCCCCCGAAAAACCGGGACTAGCGGAAAACCCTCCTACAATGAGCAGTTCTTC